A single sample is the source of the 30 T cell receptor beta chains below, sequenced in a study of cytomegalovirus exposure and HLA in healthy donors. Amplification used 60 Vbeta primers and 13 Jbeta primers. The assay was immunoSEQ multiplex PCR, and TCRdb's table has in-frame clones only and misses some. The data show some 110,000 clones, roughly four fifths seen once. Sample: PBMCs. The receptors come from a man between 40 and 49 years old in good health and CMV-seronegative.

This chain links TRBV5-4 with TRBJ2-7, with 13 bases that match TRBD2. V gave up 3 bases and J gave up 7 bases; unmatched junction bases: 4. Germline assignment: CDR1 SGHNT and CDR2 YYREEE (reference sequence). This CDR3 has 14 amino acids. In DNA form, the CDR3 reads TGTGCCAGCAGCTGGGAACTAGCGGGGGGGGAGCAGTACTTC. This encodes CASSWELAGGEQYF.

The chain joins TRBV2 to TRBJ2-2; tentative D call: TRBD2 (5 bases). CDR1 and CDR2 (germline): SNHLY, FYNNEI. The CDR3 totals 13 residues. V lost 6 bases and J lost 7, with 12 bases in between. Here the CDR3 DNA reads TGTGCCAGCAGGGGCCCGGGATTCGGGGAGCTGTTTTTT. This sequence encodes CASRGPGFGELFF.

This clone came up a few times. The chain joins TRBV7-9 to TRBJ2-7; 14 bases are shared with TRBD2. Germline assignment: CDR1 SEHNR and CDR2 FQNEAQ (reference sequence). This CDR3 contains 18 residues. The J segment lost 2 bases and the V segment lost 5 bases, leaving 11 bases of the junction unmatched. As DNA, the CDR3 is TGTGCCAGCAGCCTCCGACTAGCGGGAGGGCCGAACCCCTACGAGCAGTACTTC. Translated: CASSLRLAGGPNPYEQYF.

The chain has TRBV19 and TRBJ1-2; the match to TRBD1 covers 9 bases. The V gene's germline CDR1 is LNHDA and CDR2 SQIVND (reference sequence). The CDR3 totals 13 residues. The trim removed 3 bases at V and 4 bases at J, leaving 0 bases unmatched. The CDR3 DNA reads TGTGCCAGTAGTATGACAGGGGGCTATGGCTACACCTTC. This codes for CASSMTGGYGYTF.

The rearrangement joins TRBV27 to TRBJ1-5; no firm D call. CDR3 length: 14 residues. Looked up from germline, CDR1 is MNHEY and CDR2 is SMNVEV (reference sequence). V lost 2 bases to trimming and J lost 3 bases, with 8 bases between them. CDR3 sequence: CASSLEGNNQPQHF. In DNA, the CDR3 is TGTGCCAGCAGTTTAGAGGGTAACAATCAGCCCCAGCATTTT.

The chain carries TRBV13 and TRBJ2-2; TRBD1 might be the D (5 bases). This CDR3 region has 15 residues. Germline V gene lookup returns CDR1 PRHDT and CDR2 FYEKMQ (reference sequence). V lost 4 bases and J lost 0, with 9 bases in between. The CDR3 here is CASSSDRSNTGELFF. In nucleotides, the CDR3 is TGTGCCAGCAGCTCCGACAGATCGAACACCGGGGAGCTGTTTTTT.

The rearrangement joins TRBV7-9 to TRBJ2-3, with TRBD2 matching 7 bases. This CDR3 region has 16 residues. Germline lookup yields CDR1 SEHNR and CDR2 FQNEAQ (reference sequence). V lost 1 base to trimming and J lost 6 bases; unmatched junction nucleotides: 10. The CDR3 coding sequence is TGTGCCAGCAGCTTAGGGCGGGAGCTGTGGATTGATACGCAGTATTTT. It translates to CASSLGRELWIDTQYF. Complete variable domain (other parts from reference TRBV7-9 and TRBJ2-3): DTGVSQNPRHKITKRGQNVTFRCDPISEHNRLYWYRQTLGQGPEFLTYFQNEAQLEKSRLLSDRFSAERPKGSFSTLEIQRTEQGDSAMYLCASSLGRELWIDTQYFGPGTRLTVL.

The rearrangement links TRBV29-1 to TRBJ2-3; 8 bases map to TRBD1. Germline V CDR1 and CDR2: SQVTM, ANQGSEA. The V segment lost 4 bases and the J segment 2 bases; nucleotides outside the gene matches: 5. The CDR3 consists of 14 residues. The CDR3 nucleotides are TGCAGCGTTGGGCAGGGGGCTTTCACAGATACGCAGTATTTT. It yields the protein CSVGQGAFTDTQYF.

V gene TRBV4-2 combines with J gene TRBJ2-3; 13 nucleotides match TRBD2. J lost 2 bases, V lost 4 bases, and 6 bases had no gene match. CDR1 and CDR2 (germline): LGHNA, YNFKEQ. This CDR3 is 17 amino acids long. The CDR3 sequence is CASSPTGTSGITDTQYF. The CDR3 nucleotides are TGTGCCAGCAGCCCAACCGGGACTAGCGGGATCACAGATACGCAGTATTTT.

The chain joins TRBV6-5 to TRBJ1-1, with no clear D. V was cut by 5 bases and J by 1 base, with 14 bases left in between. The CDR3 spans 15 residues. Looked up from germline, CDR1 is MNHEY and CDR2 is SVGAGI. CDR3 nucleotide sequence: TGTGCCAGCAGTCACGCCTTTTCAGGGAACACTGAAGCTTTCTTT. Its protein product is CASSHAFSGNTEAFF.

The genes are TRBV29-1 and TRBJ2-5; tentative D call: TRBD2 (6 bases). The J call could be wrong; TRBJ2-7 is a better fit for the DNA end. Germline lookup yields CDR1 SQVTM and CDR2 ANQGSEA. CDR3 length: 15 amino acids. The CDR3 region has the DNA TGCAGCGTTGAAGGAAACGAACGGGGGTCCTACGAGCAGTACTTC. It encodes CSVEGNERGSYEQYF.

This rearrangement joins TRBV5-6 to TRBJ1-1, with 7 bases aligning to TRBD1. Germline trimming cut 2 bases from V and 6 bases from J; bases unmatched to any gene: 13. This CDR3 is built from 16 residues. Germline V gene lookup returns CDR1 SGHDT and CDR2 YYEEEE. The CDR3 here is CASSLPDRAVQSEAFF. CDR3 bases: TGTGCCAGCAGCTTACCCGACAGGGCTGTGCAATCTGAAGCTTTCTTT.

The chain is built from TRBV5-6 and TRBJ2-1, with a weak D call TRBD2 (6 bases). The CDR3 has 15 residues. Germline V gives CDR1 SGHDT, CDR2 YYEEEE. V shed 2 bases and J shed 3 bases, with 12 bases lying between them. CDR3 sequence reads: CASSLSGTVYNEQFF. The CDR3 nucleotides are TGTGCCAGCAGCTTATCCGGGACTGTCTACAATGAGCAGTTCTTC.

CDR3: CASSLTSGSLTGELFF. In nucleotides, the CDR3 is TGTGCCAGCAGCCTCACTAGCGGGAGCCTCACCGGGGAGCTGTTTTTT. The chain is built from TRBV5-4 and TRBJ2-2, with 11 bases fitting TRBD2. Germline values: CDR1 SGHNT, CDR2 YYREEE (reference sequence). This CDR3 spans 16 amino acids. The junction had 6 bases not matched to a gene; V was cut back by 4 bases and J by 4 bases.

The DNA for the CDR3 is TGTGCCAGCAGCTTGACTAGCGGGGGGGGATCCGAGCAGTACTTC. Amino acids: CASSLTSGGGSEQYF. The chain is built from TRBV7-3 and TRBJ2-7; 14 bases are shared with TRBD2. CDR1 is SGHTA, CDR2 FQGTGA, per germline. The CDR3 extends over 15 amino acids. Unmatched junction bases numbered 4, after V lost 3 bases and J lost 6 bases. The variable domain in full, with the rest retrieved from reference TRBV7-3 and TRBJ2-7, is GAGVSQTPSNKVTEKGKYVELRCDPISGHTALYWYRQSLGQGPEFLIYFQGTGAADDSGLPNDRFFAVRPEGSVSTLKIQRTERGDSAVYLCASSLTSGGGSEQYFGPGTRLTVT.

Only a few counts were recorded for this clone. At one of its ends the junction is not consistent with the germline gene, which may arise from a read error. The chain has TRBV7-9 and TRBJ1-3; weak D call: TRBD1 (5 bases). The CDR3 covers 12 residues. CDR1 and CDR2 from the germline V gene are SEHNR and FQNEAQ (reference sequence). This chain's CDR3 is CSSNFWGDTIYF. The CDR3 coding sequence is TGTTCCAGCAACTTCTGGGGGGACACCATATATTTT.

V gene TRBV27 combines with J gene TRBJ1-5; D perhaps matches TRBD1 (5 bases). This CDR3 has 15 amino acids. Between the trimmed V and J ends, which lost 6 bases and 6 bases, there was a span of 18 bases. In germline, CDR1 is MNHEY, CDR2 SMNVEV (reference sequence). The CDR3 spells CASSPERGRGQPQHF. Written as DNA, the CDR3 is TGTGCCAGCAGCCCCGAGCGGGGCCGGGGTCAGCCCCAGCATTTT.

The chain joins TRBV27 to TRBJ1-1; 7 nucleotides line up with TRBD1. Germline CDR1 reads MNHEY; CDR2 reads SMNVEV (reference sequence). V shed 4 bases, J shed 4 bases, and the junction held 12 bases outside the gene matches. This CDR3 has 16 residues. The DNA of the CDR3 is TGTGCCAGCAGTTCCCCCCGGACAGGCCCGGTCACTGAAGCTTTCTTT. Translated: CASSSPRTGPVTEAFF.

The genes are TRBV30 and TRBJ1-5; D not resolved. The length of the CDR3 is 12 residues. Germline values: CDR1 GTSNPN, CDR2 SVGIG (reference sequence). V shed 2 bases and J shed 5 bases, with 7 bases lying between them. The CDR3, as DNA: TGTGCCTGGAGTCGGGGTTATCAGCCCCAGCATTTT. The encoded protein is CAWSRGYQPQHF.

This clone was counted only a few times. The V call is TRBV9, the J call TRBJ2-7; no firm D call. The CDR3 totals 15 residues. Germline V gives CDR1 SGDLS, CDR2 YYNGEE. Trimming removed 0 bases from V and 2 bases from J, with 12 bases in between. CDR3 protein: CASSVALGSPYEQYF. CDR3 DNA: TGTGCCAGCAGCGTAGCTCTAGGAAGTCCCTACGAGCAGTACTTC.

V usage is TRBV4-1 and J usage is TRBJ2-7; possible D gene TRBD1, 6 bases. The CDR3 runs 14 residues. Germline V lookup: CDR1 MGHRA, CDR2 YSYEKL. V lost 1 base and J lost 3, with 10 bases in between. Written as DNA, the CDR3 is TGCGCCAGCAGCCAAGCACAGGGCGTCTACGAGCAGTACTTC. Translating gives CASSQAQGVYEQYF.

The chain links TRBV6-1 to TRBJ1-2; D may be TRBD1 (6 bases). Germline V gene sequence: CDR1 MNHNS, CDR2 SASEGT. This CDR3 spans 12 amino acids. The CDR3 region is CGSHRANYGYTF. Written as DNA, the CDR3 is TGTGGGTCTCACAGGGCCAACTATGGCTACACCTTC.

This rearrangement joins TRBV5-1 to TRBJ1-2; 9 bases are shared with TRBD1. The germline V gene encodes CDR1 SGHRS and CDR2 YFSETQ. Trimming took 4 bases from V and 4 from J; bases not matched to a gene: 14. This CDR3 comprises 17 residues. This CDR3 is CASSATGQGQLGYGYTF. The CDR3 nucleotides read TGCGCCAGCAGCGCCACGGGACAGGGTCAACTTGGCTATGGCTACACCTTC.

J is TRBJ1-1 and V is TRBV2, with D hard to call. The ends were cut back, 5 bases at V and 10 bases at J, with 17 bases in the middle. The CDR3 is made up of 13 amino acids. Per germline, CDR1 SNHLY and CDR2 FYNNEI. In nucleotides, the CDR3 is TGTGCCAGCAGTCCCGACCCGGAGAGTTTAGCTTTCTTT. As protein: CASSPDPESLAFF.

The genes are TRBV7-8 and TRBJ1-4; 7 nucleotides line up with TRBD1. Germline V gives CDR1 SGHVS, CDR2 FQNEAQ. The V and J ends lost 5 bases and 0 bases, in that order; junction bases with no gene match: 6. This CDR3 spans 16 amino acids. The DNA for the CDR3 is TGTGCCAGCAGCCCAGGGGGGCCAGCAACTAATGAAAAACTGTTTTTT. Its translation: CASSPGGPATNEKLFF.

The chain uses TRBV7-2 and TRBJ1-1, with 9 bases matching TRBD1. There are 17 residues in the CDR3. Trimming removed 6 bases from V and 6 bases from J; junction bases left unmatched: 17. The germline V gene encodes CDR1 SGHTA and CDR2 FQGNSA. The CDR3 DNA follows: TGTGCCAGCAGTCGAGATACAGGGGGCGTAAGTCCCGCTGAAGCTTTCTTT. Translation gives CASSRDTGGVSPAEAFF.

This clone was seen only a few times. The rearrangement uses TRBV10-3 and TRBJ1-3; 9 bases agree with TRBD1. V gave up 8 bases and J gave up 4 bases; unmatched junction bases: 12. The CDR3 runs to 16 residues. CDR1 and CDR2 (germline): ENHRY, SYGVKD. The CDR3 here is CAIRPGQGIQGNTIYF. The CDR3 nucleotides read TGTGCCATCCGTCCGGGACAGGGAATACAAGGAAACACCATATATTTT.

The chain recombines TRBV30 with TRBJ2-1; 11 bases are a match to TRBD2. The V gene end was trimmed by 6 bases and the J gene end by 12 bases; junction bases not matched to a gene: 10. This CDR3 is 13 amino acids long. CDR1 GTSNPN and CDR2 SVGIG come from the germline V gene (reference sequence). Here the CDR3 DNA reads TGTGCCTGCATGGGACTAGCGGAAAGGAGGCAGTTCTTC. This translates into CACMGLAERRQFF.

This chain joins TRBV9 and TRBJ1-2; 7 positions match TRBD1. CDR1 SGDLS and CDR2 YYNGEE come from the germline V gene. With V trimmed by 4 bases and J by 2 bases, 2 bases remained unmatched. The CDR3 has 13 residues. CDR3 nucleotide sequence: TGTGCCAGCAGCCGGGACAGAAACTATGGCTACACCTTC. It specifies CASSRDRNYGYTF.

J is TRBJ2-7 and V is TRBV6-1; 8 nucleotides match TRBD1. Germline CDR1 and CDR2: MNHNS and SASEGT. J lost 4 bases, V lost 5 bases, and 7 bases had no gene match. This CDR3 comprises 14 residues. Here the CDR3 reads CASSPRDRRYEQYF. DNA for the CDR3: TGTGCCAGCAGTCCCCGGGACAGGAGGTACGAGCAGTACTTC.